This T cell receptor (beta chain) originates from a study of OX40 agonist ivuxolimab in advanced cancers. Study details: The study treated patients with ivuxolimab, an agonistic anti-OX40 (CD134) antibody.

Overall study findings and caveats: Both blood CD4+ and CD8+ T cells showed clonal growth by week 6 at 0.1 to 3.0 mg/kg.

This CDR3 comprises 15 residues. V gave up 0 bases and J gave up 0 bases, with 8 bases separating them. CDR1 is LGHNA, CDR2 YSLEER, per germline. Only in-frame clones appear in the TCRdb table, and some are missing; sequencing was by immunoSEQ multiplex PCR. The repertoire holds roughly 100,000 clones, with about 86% as singletons. This clone was detected only once. Its antigen remains unidentified. Here the sequenced sample was CD4+ or CD8+ T cells sorted from blood, taken in a trial of the OX40 agonist ivuxolimab. The V and J genes are TRBV4-3 and TRBJ1-2, with no clear D. The clonotype originates from an adult with an advanced solid tumor such as melanoma, head and neck, liver or kidney cancer. The CDR3 nucleotides read TGCGCCAGCAGCCAAGATTGGAGGACTAACTATGGCTACACCTTC. Protein sequence: CASSQDWRTNYGYTF.